This paragraph covers one T cell receptor (beta chain) sequence. This sample was taken from a study of cytomegalovirus exposure and HLA in healthy donors. 13 Jbeta primers and 60 Vbeta primers were used for the PCR. The repertoire was sequenced with immunoSEQ multiplex PCR; TCRdb's copy has only in-frame clones and lacks some. In the table there are approximately 140,000 clones, about 74% of which are singletons. V was clipped by 2 bases and J by 0 bases; unmatched bases: 8. In germline, CDR1 is GTSNPN, CDR2 SVGIG (reference sequence). CDR3 length equals 17 residues. Input material: PBMCs. The TCR originated in a woman in her fifties or sixties in good health and CMV-seronegative. V and J are TRBV30 and TRBJ1-5, with 9 bases aligning to TRBD1. The CDR3 protein is CAWSPWTGAISNQPQHF. CDR3 nucleotides: TGTGCCTGGAGTCCCTGGACAGGGGCTATTAGCAATCAGCCCCAGCATTTT.